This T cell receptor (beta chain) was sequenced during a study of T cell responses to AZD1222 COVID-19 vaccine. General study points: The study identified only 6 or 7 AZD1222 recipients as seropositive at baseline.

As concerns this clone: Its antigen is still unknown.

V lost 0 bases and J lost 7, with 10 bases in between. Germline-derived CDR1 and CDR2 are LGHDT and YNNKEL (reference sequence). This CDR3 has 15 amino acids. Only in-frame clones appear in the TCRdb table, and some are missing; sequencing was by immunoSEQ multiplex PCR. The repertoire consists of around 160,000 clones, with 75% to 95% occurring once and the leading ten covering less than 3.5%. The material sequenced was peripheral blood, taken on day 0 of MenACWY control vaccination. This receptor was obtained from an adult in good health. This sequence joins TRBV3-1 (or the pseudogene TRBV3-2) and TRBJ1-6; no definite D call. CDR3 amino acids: CASSQEERANSPLHF. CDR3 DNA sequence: TGTGCCAGCAGCCAAGAAGAACGCGCAAATTCACCCCTCCACTTT.